A single sample gave rise to the 21 T cell receptor beta chains below, sequenced in a study of cytomegalovirus exposure and HLA in healthy donors listed by TCRdb under 2017. The library was produced with the immunoSEQ multiplex PCR assay. The multiplex PCR relied on a mix of 60 forward primers for TCR Vbeta segments and 13 reverse primers for TCR Jbeta segments. The table was pulled from immuneACCESS by TCRdb, which kept in-frame rearrangements only. Such tables lose some clones; where checked, under half of the loss comes from unresolved V genes, and the rest has no known cause. The sample records more than 15,000 clones, 70% to 80% of which are singletons. The ten most abundant clones make up roughly 3.6% of the sample. Source material: PBMCs. The receptor source for this set is a young man in good health and CMV-seronegative.

The count of this clone is one. The chain employs TRBV30 and TRBJ1-1; TRBD1 agrees at 9 bases. The germline V gene has CDR1 GTSNPN and CDR2 SVGIG (reference sequence). The trim removed 2 bases at V and 8 bases at J, leaving 6 bases unmatched. CDR3 size: 13 residues. The CDR3 sequence: CAWSFTTGGEAFF. The CDR3, as DNA: TGTGCCTGGAGTTTTACGACAGGGGGGGAAGCTTTCTTT.

This clone was observed once. The chain has TRBV30 and TRBJ1-2, with D possibly TRBD1 on 5 matching bases. Deletions cut 5 bases from V and 6 bases from J, with 16 bases between. The V gene's germline CDR1 is GTSNPN and CDR2 SVGIG (reference sequence). This CDR3 contains 13 residues. The DNA of the CDR3 is TGTGCCTGGGCAAGCACAGGTTTAGATGGCTACACCTTC. This translates into CAWASTGLDGYTF.

The genes are TRBV10-1 and TRBJ1-5, with a possible D match to TRBD1 (5 bases). V was clipped by 3 bases and J by 6 bases, with 9 bases between them. Germline V gene lookup returns CDR1 WNHNN and CDR2 SYGVQD (reference sequence). The CDR3 runs to 13 residues. The CDR3: CASSDRVGQPQHF. The CDR3 bases are TGCGCCAGCAGTGACAGGGTGGGTCAGCCCCAGCATTTT.

The chain links TRBV29-1 to TRBJ2-3; D might be TRBD2 (6 bases). Per the germline V gene, CDR1 is SQVTM and CDR2 is ANQGSEA. This CDR3 is built from 14 residues. V was clipped by 4 bases and J by 2 bases, with 13 bases between them. The CDR3 DNA sequence: TGCAGCGTTGGAGGAGGGCAGATCACAGATACGCAGTATTTT. Translated: CSVGGGQITDTQYF.

V is TRBV18 and J is TRBJ1-1; possibly TRBD1 for D (5 bases). The germline gives CDR1 KGHSH, CDR2 LQKENI. This CDR3 has 14 residues. V lost 3 bases and J 2 bases, leaving 10 bases between the germline ends. The CDR3 loop reads CASSPGQGNTEAFF. The CDR3 DNA follows: TGTGCCAGCTCACCGGGGCAGGGAAACACTGAAGCTTTCTTT.

V and J are TRBV12-5 and TRBJ2-5; 12 bases match TRBD1. The length of the CDR3 is 14 residues. CDR1 and CDR2 (germline): LGHNT, FRNRAP. V trimming: 5 bases; J trimming: 7 bases; junction bases outside the gene matches: 5. The CDR3 reads CASGPGQGAPTQYF. As DNA, the CDR3 is TGTGCTAGTGGTCCGGGACAGGGGGCGCCGACCCAGTACTTC. The whole variable domain, remainder taken from reference TRBV12-5 and TRBJ2-5, is DARVTQTPRHKVTEMGQEVTMRCQPILGHNTVFWYRQTMMQGLELLAYFRNRAPLDDSGMPKDRFSAEMPDATLATLKIQPSEPRDSAVYFCASGPGQGAPTQYFGPGTRLLVL.

V and J are TRBV7-8 and TRBJ1-1; tentatively, D is TRBD1 (6 bases). CDR1 and CDR2 from the germline V gene are SGHVS and FQNEAQ. This CDR3 is built from 18 residues. Trimming shortened V by 0 bases and J by 0 bases, and 17 bases separated the two germline ends. CDR3 sequence (DNA): TGTGCCAGCAGCTTAGCCTGGGGCACAGGGAGCCTGAACACTGAAGCTTTCTTT. Translating it yields CASSLAWGTGSLNTEAFF.

The chain couples TRBV5-6 to TRBJ2-7, with D perhaps TRBD2 (5 bases). The CDR3 length is 12 residues. The germline V and J ends were trimmed by 2 bases and 5 bases, with 8 bases remaining between them. Germline CDR1 reads SGHDT; CDR2 reads YYEEEE. CDR3 amino acids: CASSLLANEQYF. The CDR3, as DNA: TGTGCCAGCAGCTTATTAGCGAACGAGCAGTACTTC.

The chain links TRBV19 to TRBJ1-2; no clear D. V lost 8 bases and J 4 bases, leaving 11 bases between the germline ends. CDR3 length: 12 amino acids. CDR1 is LNHDA, CDR2 SQIVND, per germline (reference sequence). The CDR3: CASGLHLYGYTF. DNA of the CDR3: TGTGCCAGTGGACTCCATCTCTATGGCTACACCTTC.

This sequence joins TRBV4-1 and TRBJ2-4; D possibly corresponds to TRBD1 (5 bases). Germline V CDR1 and CDR2: MGHRA, YSYEKL. There are 19 residues in the CDR3. Trimming pared 4 bases from V and 2 bases from J, leaving 24 bases between. CDR3 bases: TGCGCCAGCAGCCTCGACCTTAGGGGCCGGTCCGACCCCAAAAACATTCAGTACTTC. This encodes CASSLDLRGRSDPKNIQYF.

This clone appeared a few times. The chain couples TRBV4-1 to TRBJ1-2; 9 bases map to TRBD1. The CDR3 spans 15 residues. Germline V gene data show CDR1 as MGHRA and CDR2 as YSYEKL. The V gene end was trimmed by 0 bases and the J gene end by 8 bases; junction bases not matched to a gene: 7. The CDR3 region is CASSQDGTGPGGYTF. The CDR3 coding sequence is TGCGCCAGCAGCCAAGATGGGACAGGGCCTGGCGGCTACACCTTC.

The CDR3 protein is CASSYTSSNQPQHF. The CDR3 DNA follows: TGTGCCAGCAGTTACACTTCCAGCAATCAGCCCCAGCATTTT. The chain employs TRBV6-5 and TRBJ1-5; D not resolved. The CDR3 is 14 amino acids. Trimming pared 2 bases from V and 1 base from J, leaving 6 bases between. Germline CDR1 and CDR2: MNHEY and SVGAGI.

V is TRBV6-5 and J is TRBJ1-2; 7 bases are a match to TRBD1. The CDR3 has 13 residues. The germline V gene encodes CDR1 MNHEY and CDR2 SVGAGI. Germline trimming cut 2 bases from V and 7 bases from J; bases unmatched to any gene: 4. This CDR3 reads CASSYRQGGGYTF. In DNA, the CDR3 is TGTGCCAGCAGTTACAGACAGGGAGGTGGCTACACCTTC.

The V and J genes are TRBV12-5 and TRBJ1-1; no definite D call. CDR3 size: 14 residues. Germline CDR1 and CDR2: LGHNT and FRNRAP. Trimming took off 2 bases at V and 8 bases at J, with 15 bases between the two ends. DNA of the CDR3: TGTGCTAGTGGTTTGAACGGACCCGAGGGAGAAGCTTTCTTT. Its translation: CASGLNGPEGEAFF.

V is TRBV5-1 and J is TRBJ2-3, with 7 bases identical to TRBD2. V lost 4 bases and J lost 8; bases outside the gene matches: 13. The CDR3 length is 15 residues. Germline loops: CDR1 SGHRS, CDR2 YFSETQ. The CDR3, as DNA: TGCGCCAGCAGCCACGCAGGATTTCTAGCGGCTACGCAGTATTTT. It encodes CASSHAGFLAATQYF.

The J gene is TRBJ1-1, the V gene TRBV30, with D maybe TRBD1 (5 bases). Deletions cut 1 base from V and 10 bases from J, with 13 bases between. Germline CDR1 is GTSNPN and CDR2 is SVGIG (reference sequence). The CDR3 covers 12 residues. CDR3 nucleotide sequence: TGTGCCTGGAGTGGTCTGGCGGGGCCAGCTTTCTTT. Protein sequence: CAWSGLAGPAFF.

The chain employs TRBV6-5 and TRBJ2-2, with D possibly TRBD2 on 5 matching bases. The V end lost 8 bases, the J end lost 4 bases, and 11 bases lay between the germline ends. Germline CDR1 is MNHEY and CDR2 is SVGAGI. This CDR3 contains 13 residues. DNA for the CDR3: TGTGCCAGCTCTACGGGGTCCACCGGGGAGCTGTTTTTT. It specifies CASSTGSTGELFF.

This clone came up a few times. CDR3 sequence: CASSLRGRTGALNSNQPQHF. The CDR3 DNA follows: TGTGCCAGCAGTTTAAGAGGGAGGACAGGGGCACTGAATAGCAATCAGCCCCAGCATTTT. This rearrangement joins TRBV27 to TRBJ1-5; 9 bases map to TRBD1. J was trimmed by 0 bases and V by 2 bases; bases with no gene match: 14. CDR1 is MNHEY, CDR2 SMNVEV, per germline (reference sequence). CDR3 length equals 20 residues.

The gene calls are TRBV6-5 and TRBJ1-2, with TRBD1 matching 7 bases. V lost 0 bases and J lost 7; bases outside the gene matches: 8. This CDR3 is 15 amino acids long. Germline V gene lookup returns CDR1 MNHEY and CDR2 SVGAGI. The CDR3 sequence is CASSYSTGTPRGYTF. The CDR3 coding sequence is TGTGCCAGCAGTTACTCGACAGGGACCCCTCGTGGCTACACCTTC.

V gene TRBV30 combines with J gene TRBJ2-6; no firm D call. Germline values: CDR1 GTSNPN, CDR2 SVGIG (reference sequence). The CDR3 length is 14 residues. The V and J ends lost 2 bases and 0 bases respectively, with 5 bases between them. The CDR3 region has the DNA TGTGCCTGGAGTTCGGGCTCTGGGGCCAACGTCCTGACTTTC. Protein product: CAWSSGSGANVLTF.

The chain uses TRBV5-4 and TRBJ1-2; 8 nucleotides agree with TRBD1. Germline lookup yields CDR1 SGHNT and CDR2 YYREEE (reference sequence). The CDR3 length is 16 residues. Unmatched junction bases numbered 10, after V lost 1 base and J lost 5 bases. The CDR3 sequence is CASSLRGQGATYGYTF. Written as DNA, the CDR3 is TGTGCCAGCAGCTTGAGGGGGCAGGGGGCCACTTATGGCTACACCTTC.